These 28 T cell receptor beta chains share one sample of origin, sequenced in a study of tissue T cells after allogeneic stem cell transplantation. The time point denotes: mouse harvest day 7 after allogeneic transplant. Tail vein injection delivered 10^7 T-cell-depleted bone marrow cells and 10^6 splenic CD5+ T cells. Sequenced by immunoSEQ multiplex PCR; TCRdb stores in-frame clones only, minus some. The sample shows several thousand clones, roughly 40% of them seen only once. Sequencing was performed on skin. These receptors came from a female BALB/c mouse given C57BL/6 T cells with graft-versus-host disease after an allogeneic hematopoietic cell transplant.

This clone was observed a few times. Gene names refer to mouse genes. The sequenced fragment ends 1 residue before the CDR3 boundary, so the rest is inferred from the germline J gene. This rearrangement joins TRBV16 to TRBJ2-7; 12 bases are shared with TRBD2. The junction had 7 bases not matched to a gene; V was cut back by 5 bases and J by 2 bases. Germline V lookup: CDR1 SGHSA, CDR2 FRNQAP. This CDR3 contains 16 residues. Here the CDR3 reads CASSPRLGGRAYEQYF. The sequenced CDR3 bases are TGTGCAAGCAGCCCTCGACTGGGGGGGCGCGCCTATGAACAGTAC.

As for this clone: All gene names here are mouse names. The DNA ends 1 residue before the CDR3 does, and the rest of the CDR3 is filled in from the germline J gene. This chain links TRBV16 with TRBJ2-2; 12 bases align to TRBD2. The ends lost 4 bases at V and 0 bases at J; junction bases unmatched: 6. Looked up from germline, CDR1 is SGHSA and CDR2 is FRNQAP. The CDR3 length is 18 residues. The CDR3 DNA, read in part, is TGTGCAAGCAGCTCGCCGGGACTGGGGGGCCCAAACACCGGGCAGCTCTAC. It is translated as CASSSPGLGGPNTGQLY. The complete CDR3 sequence is CASSSPGLGGPNTGQLYF.

This clone was counted a few times. Mouse germline and gene names are used. The read stops 1 residue short of the end of the CDR3; the missing end is completed from the germline J gene. This chain connects TRBV26 to TRBJ1-3, with D possibly being TRBD1 (5 bases). The CDR3 loop spans 13 amino acids. Between the trimmed V and J ends, which lost 6 bases and 0 bases, there was a span of 6 bases. Germline-derived CDR1 and CDR2 are KGHPV and FQNQEV (reference sequence). CDR3 DNA (partial): TGTGCCAGCAGGGGGGTTTCTGGAAATACGCTCTAT. Protein product: CASRGVSGNTLY. The entire CDR3 protein is CASRGVSGNTLYF.

As to this clone: The genes and germline here are from mouse. The observed sequence ends 1 residue before the CDR3 terminus, with the missing tail filled in from the germline J gene. This chain uses TRBV26 with TRBJ1-3; D unresolved. CDR3 size: 15 residues. In germline, CDR1 is KGHPV, CDR2 FQNQEV (reference sequence). V dropped 2 bases and J dropped 0 bases, with 8 bases sitting between them. CDR3 loop: CASSLNGYSGNTLYF. CDR3 DNA (partial): TGTGCCAGCAGTCTGAACGGTTATTCTGGAAATACGCTCTAT.

Regarding this clone: Germline and genes: mouse. Sequencing ends 1 residue short of the CDR3 end; the germline J gene provides the rest. The chain couples TRBV26 to TRBJ1-1; D is possibly TRBD1 (6 bases). Germline V gene sequence: CDR1 KGHPV, CDR2 FQNQEV (reference sequence). This CDR3 has 14 amino acids. V was clipped by 1 base and J by 2 bases, with 8 bases between them. This chain's CDR3 is CASSLWGANTEVFF. The part of the CDR3 DNA that was read is TGTGCCAGCAGTCTGTGGGGGGCCAACACAGAAGTCTTC.

This clone was seen more than once but under ten times. All gene names here are mouse names. The read ends 1 residue shy of where the CDR3 ends; the end is completed using the germline J gene. The chain recombines TRBV26 with TRBJ2-7, with 9 bases matching TRBD1. The CDR3 loop spans 13 amino acids. V trimming: 4 bases; J trimming: 7 bases; junction bases outside the gene matches: 5. Germline lookup yields CDR1 KGHPV and CDR2 FQNQEV (reference sequence). CDR3 bases read: TGTGCCAGCAGTCCGGGACAGGGAAGGGAACAGTAC. As protein: CASSPGQGREQY. The CDR3 in its entirety is CASSPGQGREQYF.

In its sample, this clone was seen once. Here the gene names and germline are mouse. The sequenced fragment ends 1 residue before the CDR3 boundary, so the rest is inferred from the germline J gene. The chain is built from TRBV16 and TRBJ2-4; D unresolved. With 5 bases removed from V and 0 bases from J, the gap between germline ends came to 9 bases. Germline CDR1 and CDR2: SGHSA and FRNQAP. The CDR3 is 14 residues long. The sequenced part of the CDR3 DNA is TGTGCAAGCAGCCAGAGCAGTAGTCAAAACACCTTGTAC. This translates into CASSQSSSQNTLY. The entire CDR3 reads CASSQSSSQNTLYF.

This clone has only a few counts. Genes and germline come from the mouse. The DNA ends 1 residue before the CDR3 does, and the rest of the CDR3 is filled in from the germline J gene. The genes are TRBV26 and TRBJ1-3, with D possibly matching TRBD1 (5 bases). The CDR3 loop spans 13 amino acids. In germline, CDR1 is KGHPV, CDR2 FQNQEV (reference sequence). Deletions cut 4 bases from V and 2 bases from J, with 6 bases between. Incomplete CDR3 DNA: TGTGCCAGCAGTCAGGGGACTGGAAATACGCTCTAT. This sequence encodes CASSQGTGNTLY. The whole CDR3 reads CASSQGTGNTLYF.

To note about this clone: Mouse gene names and germline throughout. From the germline J gene comes the end of the CDR3, since the read stops 1 residue before it. The V gene is TRBV3, the J gene TRBJ1-1; tentative D call: TRBD1 (5 bases). Germline loops: CDR1 SNHLY, CDR2 FYNGKV (reference sequence). The V end was cut by 2 bases, the J end by 0 bases, with 7 bases between. The CDR3 is 14 amino acids. CDR3 sequence: CASSLQGANTEVFF. The DNA read from the CDR3 is TGTGCCAGCAGCTTACAGGGTGCAAACACAGAAGTCTTC.

Points on this clone: Mouse gene names and germline throughout. CDR3 bases read: TGTGCCAGCAGTCAACAGGGAGGCAACCAGGCTCCGCTT. It encodes CASSQQGGNQAPL. In full, the CDR3 is CASSQQGGNQAPLF. V is TRBV26 and J is TRBJ1-5; D possibly corresponds to TRBD1 (6 bases). The read ends 1 residue shy of where the CDR3 ends; the end is completed using the germline J gene. Deletions cut 4 bases from V and 3 bases from J, with 10 bases between. This CDR3 is built from 14 residues. Germline V gives CDR1 KGHPV, CDR2 FQNQEV (reference sequence).

Note on this clone: The germline and genes are mouse ones. The read falls 1 residue short of the CDR3 end, and the missing part is taken from the germline J gene. The chain links TRBV15 to TRBJ2-7, with TRBD1 matching 9 bases. CDR1 SGHND and CDR2 FRSKSL come from the germline V gene. The trim removed 6 bases at V and 1 base at J, leaving 4 bases unmatched. CDR3 length: 14 amino acids. The CDR3 sequence is CASRRDRESYEQYF. Incomplete CDR3 DNA: TGTGCCAGCAGACGGGACAGGGAATCCTATGAACAGTAC.

This clone has only one observation. Mouse germline and gene names are used. The read stops 1 residue short of the end of the CDR3; the missing end is completed from the germline J gene. The chain is built from TRBV23 and TRBJ2-4. The CDR3 has 13 amino acids. Germline-derived CDR1 and CDR2 are KGHTA and FQNQQP. This chain's CDR3 is CSSSQSSQNTLYF. CDR3 DNA (partial): TGCTCCAGCAGTCAATCTAGTCAAAACACCTTGTAC.

In its sample, this clone was seen a few times. The gene names here belong to mouse. Sequencing ends 1 residue short of the CDR3 end; the germline J gene provides the rest. The chain uses TRBV26 and TRBJ2-3; D might be TRBD2 (6 bases). Trimming cost V 6 bases and J 2 bases, with 12 bases left between them. The CDR3 length is 14 residues. CDR1 is KGHPV and CDR2 is FQNQEV in the germline V gene (reference sequence). Partial CDR3 DNA: TGTGCCAGCAGCCGGGACTTTTTTGCAGAAACGCTGTAT. Its translation is CASSRDFFAETLY. The whole CDR3 is CASSRDFFAETLYF.

Note on this clone: The gene names here belong to mouse. The read ends 1 residue early relative to the CDR3; the germline J gene fills the gap. Other DNA sequences in the sample encode the same CDR3. This rearrangement joins TRBV26 to TRBJ2-1, with 8 bases aligning to TRBD2. The CDR3 sequence is 14 residues long. V gave up 4 bases and J gave up 3 bases; unmatched junction bases: 2. In germline, CDR1 is KGHPV, CDR2 FQNQEV (reference sequence). The sequenced CDR3 bases are TGTGCCAGCAGTCCGACTGGGGTCTATGCTGAGCAGTTC. This encodes CASSPTGVYAEQF. The whole CDR3 is CASSPTGVYAEQFF.

A remark on this clone: Germline and genes here are mouse. The read is 1 residue too short to cover the CDR3 end, so that end is filled in from the germline J gene. V usage is TRBV31 and J usage is TRBJ1-3, with D unclear. V lost 0 bases, J lost 0 bases, and 9 bases lay in between. The CDR3 extends over 15 amino acids. The germline V gene encodes CDR1 GKSSPN and CDR2 SITVG. CDR3 amino acids: CAWSLRTLSGNTLYF. The DNA read from the CDR3 is TGTGCCTGGAGTCTCCGGACCCTTTCTGGAAATACGCTCTAT.

This clone was observed a handful of times. Gene names denote mouse genes. Partial CDR3 DNA: TGTGCCAGCAGCCTTAACAGGGGAAACTCCGACTACACC. Its protein product is CASSLNRGNSDYT. The CDR3, in full, reads CASSLNRGNSDYTF. The chain links TRBV26 to TRBJ1-2; TRBD1 agrees at 7 bases. The sequence runs out 1 residue before the end of the CDR3; the remainder is reconstructed from the germline J gene. Germline CDR1 is KGHPV and CDR2 is FQNQEV (reference sequence). The CDR3 totals 14 residues. The V and J ends lost 6 bases and 1 base, in that order; junction bases with no gene match: 5.

This clone was detected a few times. Mouse gene names apply. The read stops 1 residue short of the end of the CDR3; the missing end is completed from the germline J gene. The chain has TRBV20 and TRBJ1-4; D is ambiguous. CDR3 length: 12 amino acids. The V gene's germline CDR1 is GFQATS and CDR2 STVNSAI. V lost 0 bases to trimming and J lost 5 bases, with 4 bases between them. This CDR3 is CGARDRNERLFF. Partial CDR3 DNA: TGTGGTGCTAGGGACAGGAACGAAAGATTATTT.

This clone appeared a few times. Gene names follow the mouse nomenclature. The read comes to an end 1 residue before the CDR3 does, leaving the germline J gene to fill in the end. The rearrangement joins TRBV31 to TRBJ1-2, with TRBD1 matching over 7 bases. Germline CDR1 reads GKSSPN; CDR2 reads SITVG. Losses at the gene ends were 3 bases for V and 1 base for J; bases not matched to a gene: 2. This CDR3 is 13 amino acids long. Partial CDR3 DNA: TGTGCCTGGAGAGGGGACAGAAACTCCGACTACACC. It yields the protein CAWRGDRNSDYT. The CDR3 reads in full as CAWRGDRNSDYTF.

On this clone itself: Genes here carry mouse names. The DNA ends 1 residue before the CDR3 does, and the rest of the CDR3 is filled in from the germline J gene. The rearrangement joins TRBV15 to TRBJ2-1; D is perhaps TRBD2 (7 bases). V was clipped by 4 bases and J by 2 bases, with 9 bases between them. CDR1 SGHND and CDR2 FRSKSL come from the germline V gene. This CDR3 spans 14 amino acids. The CDR3 spells CASSWGAYYAEQFF. The DNA read from the CDR3 is TGTGCCAGCAGTTGGGGGGCCTACTATGCTGAGCAGTTC.

Turning to this clone: Genes and germline are mouse. Read data end 1 residue before the CDR3 end; the end is taken from the germline J gene. The chain combines TRBV13-1 with TRBJ2-5, with no clear D. The CDR3 has 13 amino acids. The V and J ends lost 0 bases and 5 bases respectively, with 7 bases between them. Germline CDR1 reads NSHNY; CDR2 reads SYGAGN. The covered CDR3 bases are TGTGCCAGCAGTGATGGTGGGCGAGACACCCAGTAC. This gives the protein CASSDGGRDTQY. The entire CDR3 is CASSDGGRDTQYF.

With respect to this clone: Gene and germline names: mouse. The missing CDR3 end, 1 residue past where the read stops, is filled in from the germline J gene. The chain carries TRBV12-2 and TRBJ2-4, with D hard to call. Deletions cut 2 bases from V and 0 bases from J, with 8 bases between. CDR3 size: 14 residues. Germline CDR1 is SGHLS and CDR2 is HYDKME. The CDR3 DNA, read in part, is TGTGCCAGCTCTCCGGGAAGTAGTCAAAACACCTTGTAC. Its protein product is CASSPGSSQNTLY. The full CDR3 protein reads CASSPGSSQNTLYF.

In regard to this clone: Mouse gene names and germline throughout. CDR3 bases read: TGTGCCAGCTCCCGCACAGGGAACACCGGGCAGCTCTAC. Its protein is CASSRTGNTGQLY. The complete CDR3 reads CASSRTGNTGQLYF. This chain joins TRBV12-2 and TRBJ2-2; possible D gene TRBD1, 6 bases. The read is 1 residue too short to cover the CDR3 end, so that end is filled in from the germline J gene. This CDR3 region has 14 residues. The V end lost 4 bases, the J end lost 2 bases, and 10 bases lay between the germline ends. Germline V gene lookup returns CDR1 SGHLS and CDR2 HYDKME. Together with reference TRBV12-2 and TRBJ2-2, the CDR3 gives the full variable domain: NSGVVQSPRYIIKGKGERSILKCIPISGHLSVAWYQQTQGQELKFFIQHYDKMERDKGNLPSRFSVQQFDDYHSEMNMSALELEDSAVYFCASSRTGNTGQLYFGEGSKLTVL.

About this clone: All gene names here are mouse names. The read gets to within 1 residue of the CDR3 end, and the germline J gene fills in the rest. The genes are TRBV1 and TRBJ1-1; 9 bases align to TRBD1. J gave up 3 bases and V 2 bases, and 1 base lay outside the gene matches. This CDR3 has 14 amino acids. Germline CDR1 NSQYPW, CDR2 LRSPGD (reference sequence). The CDR3 is CTCSARTGDTEVFF. CDR3 bases read: TGCACCTGCAGTGCACGGACAGGGGACACAGAAGTCTTC.

In the case of this clone: Gene names refer to mouse genes. The CDR3 sequence is CASSGTGRGSPLYF. Incomplete CDR3 DNA: TGTGCCAGCAGCGGGACAGGGAGGGGGTCGCCCCTCTAC. The gene calls are TRBV26 and TRBJ1-6, with TRBD1 matching 9 bases. The read stops 1 residue short of the end of the CDR3; the missing end is completed from the germline J gene. TRBJ1-6 carries the ORF label, with uncertain function. The CDR3 runs 14 residues. The ends lost 6 bases at V and 10 bases at J; junction bases unmatched: 7. CDR1 and CDR2 from the germline V gene are KGHPV and FQNQEV (reference sequence).

With regard to this clone: Mouse germline and gene names are used. The read stops 1 residue short of the end of the CDR3; the missing end is completed from the germline J gene. This chain joins TRBV26 and TRBJ1-1; TRBD1 might be the D (6 bases). CDR3 length: 13 amino acids. Trimming cost V 2 bases and J 5 bases, with 9 bases left between them. The germline CDR1 and CDR2 sequences are KGHPV and FQNQEV (reference sequence). The part of the CDR3 DNA that was read is TGTGCCAGCAGTCTGCGGGACAAAACAGAAGTCTTC. It specifies CASSLRDKTEVF. The whole CDR3 sequence reads CASSLRDKTEVFF.

Points on this clone: All gene names here are mouse names. The missing CDR3 end, 1 residue past where the read stops, is filled in from the germline J gene. The chain uses TRBV23 and TRBJ2-4. The CDR3 length is 12 residues. Germline V gene lookup returns CDR1 KGHTA and CDR2 FQNQQP. The CDR3 sequence is CSSSQGVNTLYF. The part of the CDR3 DNA that was read is TGCTCCAGCAGTCAAGGGGTAAACACCTTGTAC.

This clone qualifies as large. Gene names are the mouse ones. Read data end 1 residue before the CDR3 end; the end is taken from the germline J gene. The chain employs TRBV1 and TRBJ1-4, with D possibly being TRBD1 (6 bases). CDR3 length: 15 amino acids. CDR1 and CDR2 from the germline V gene are NSQYPW and LRSPGD (reference sequence). V was pared by 4 bases and J by 0 bases, with 9 bases between. The CDR3 bases that were read are TGCACCTGCAGTGAGGGACATCTTTCCAACGAAAGATTATTT. Encoded protein: CTCSEGHLSNERLF. The entire CDR3 reads CTCSEGHLSNERLFF.

This clone was counted only a few times. Any gene name here is a mouse gene name. The read halts 1 residue ahead of the CDR3 end, with the missing end drawn from the germline J gene. The J gene is TRBJ1-4, the V gene TRBV31; D is undetermined. Germline CDR1 is GKSSPN and CDR2 is SITVG. The CDR3 length is 13 residues. Trimming cost V 0 bases and J 1 base, with 3 bases left between them. CDR3 sequence: CAWSLTSNERLFF. Partial CDR3 DNA: TGTGCCTGGAGTCTGACTTCCAACGAAAGATTATTT.